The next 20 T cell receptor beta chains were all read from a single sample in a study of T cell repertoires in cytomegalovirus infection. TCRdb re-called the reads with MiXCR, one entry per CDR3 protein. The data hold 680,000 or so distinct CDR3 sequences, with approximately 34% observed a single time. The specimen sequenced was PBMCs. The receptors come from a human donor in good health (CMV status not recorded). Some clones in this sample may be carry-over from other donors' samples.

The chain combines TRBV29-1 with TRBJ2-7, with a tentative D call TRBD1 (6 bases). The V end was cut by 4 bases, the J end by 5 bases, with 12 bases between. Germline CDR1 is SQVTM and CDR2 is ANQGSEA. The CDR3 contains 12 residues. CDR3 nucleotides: TGCAGCGTTGTACAGGGTCGGGACGAGCAGTACTTC. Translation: CSVVQGRDEQYF.

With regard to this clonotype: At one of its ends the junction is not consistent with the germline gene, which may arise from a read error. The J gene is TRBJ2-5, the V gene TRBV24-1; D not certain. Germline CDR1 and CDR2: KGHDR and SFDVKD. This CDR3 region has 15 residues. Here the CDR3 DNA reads TGTGCCACCTGTGATTCTGATAGGGTTCCAGAGACCCAGTACTTC. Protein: CATCDSDRVPETQYF.

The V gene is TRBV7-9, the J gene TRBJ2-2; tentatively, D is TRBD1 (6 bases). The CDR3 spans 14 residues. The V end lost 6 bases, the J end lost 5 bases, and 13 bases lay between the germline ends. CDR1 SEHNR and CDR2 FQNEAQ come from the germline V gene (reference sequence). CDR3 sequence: CASSPGDRTGELFF. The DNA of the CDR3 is TGTGCCAGCAGTCCAGGGGATAGGACCGGGGAGCTGTTTTTT.

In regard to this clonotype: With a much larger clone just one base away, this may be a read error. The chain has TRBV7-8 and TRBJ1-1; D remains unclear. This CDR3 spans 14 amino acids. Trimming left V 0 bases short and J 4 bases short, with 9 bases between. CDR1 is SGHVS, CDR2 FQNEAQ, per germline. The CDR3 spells CASSLAQAITEAFF. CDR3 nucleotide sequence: TGTGCCAGCAGCTTAGCGCAGGCGATCACTGAAGCTTTCTTT.

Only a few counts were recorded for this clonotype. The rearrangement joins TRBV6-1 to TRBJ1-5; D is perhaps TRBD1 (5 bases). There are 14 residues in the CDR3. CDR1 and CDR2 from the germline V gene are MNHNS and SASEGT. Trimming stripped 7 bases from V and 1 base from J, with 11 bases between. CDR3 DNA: TGTGCCAGCATGGGGGTCCTAAGCAATCAGCCCCAGCATTTT. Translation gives CASMGVLSNQPQHF.

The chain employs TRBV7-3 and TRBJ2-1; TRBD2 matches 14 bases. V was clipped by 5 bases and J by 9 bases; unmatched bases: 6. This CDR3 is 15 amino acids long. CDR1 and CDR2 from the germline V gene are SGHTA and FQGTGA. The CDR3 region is CASSQTSGGASEQFF. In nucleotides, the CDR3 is TGTGCCAGCAGCCAGACTAGCGGGGGGGCCAGTGAGCAGTTCTTC. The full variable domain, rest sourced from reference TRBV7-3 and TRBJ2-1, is GAGVSQTPSNKVTEKGKYVELRCDPISGHTALYWYRQSLGQGPEFLIYFQGTGAADDSGLPNDRFFAVRPEGSVSTLKIQRTERGDSAVYLCASSQTSGGASEQFFGPGTRLTVL.

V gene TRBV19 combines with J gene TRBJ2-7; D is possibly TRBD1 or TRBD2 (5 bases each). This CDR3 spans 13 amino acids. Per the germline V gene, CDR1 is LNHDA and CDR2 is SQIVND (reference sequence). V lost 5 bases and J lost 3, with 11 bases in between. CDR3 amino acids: CASSFRDLYEQYF. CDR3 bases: TGTGCCAGTAGTTTTCGGGACCTCTACGAGCAGTACTTC.

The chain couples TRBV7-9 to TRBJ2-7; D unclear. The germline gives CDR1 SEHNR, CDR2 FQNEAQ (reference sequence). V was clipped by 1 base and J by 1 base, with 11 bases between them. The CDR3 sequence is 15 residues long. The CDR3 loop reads CASSLGRMLSYEQYF. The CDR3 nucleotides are TGTGCCAGCAGCTTAGGACGGATGCTTTCCTACGAGCAGTACTTC. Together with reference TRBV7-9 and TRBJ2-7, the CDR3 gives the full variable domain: DTGVSQNPRHKITKRGQNVTFRCDPISEHNRLYWYRQTLGQGPEFLTYFQNEAQLEKSRLLSDRFSAERPKGSFSTLEIQRTEQGDSAMYLCASSLGRMLSYEQYFGPGTRLTVT.

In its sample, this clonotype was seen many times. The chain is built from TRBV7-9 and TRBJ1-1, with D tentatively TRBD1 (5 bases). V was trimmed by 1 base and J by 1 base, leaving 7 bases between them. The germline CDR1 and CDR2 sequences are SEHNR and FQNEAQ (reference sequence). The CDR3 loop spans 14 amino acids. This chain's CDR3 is CASSLGGANTEAFF. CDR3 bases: TGTGCCAGCAGCTTAGGCGGGGCGAACACTGAAGCTTTCTTT. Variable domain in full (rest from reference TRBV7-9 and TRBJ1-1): DTGVSQNPRHKITKRGQNVTFRCDPISEHNRLYWYRQTLGQGPEFLTYFQNEAQLEKSRLLSDRFSAERPKGSFSTLEIQRTEQGDSAMYLCASSLGGANTEAFFGQGTRLTVV.

This CDR3 reads CASSIDHRGSEQFF. The CDR3 nucleotides read TGTGCCAGTAGTATAGACCACAGGGGGAGCGAGCAGTTCTTC. The gene calls are TRBV19 and TRBJ2-1, with 8 bases lining up with TRBD1. This CDR3 has 14 residues. The J segment lost 10 bases and the V segment lost 0 bases, leaving 5 bases of the junction unmatched. Germline V gives CDR1 LNHDA, CDR2 SQIVND (reference sequence).

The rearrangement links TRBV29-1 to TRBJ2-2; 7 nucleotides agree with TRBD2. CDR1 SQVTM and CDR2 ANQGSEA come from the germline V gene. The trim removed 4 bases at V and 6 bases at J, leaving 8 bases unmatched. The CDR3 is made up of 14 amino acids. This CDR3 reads CSVVEERGPGELFF. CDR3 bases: TGCAGCGTTGTTGAGGAGCGGGGACCCGGGGAGCTGTTTTTT.

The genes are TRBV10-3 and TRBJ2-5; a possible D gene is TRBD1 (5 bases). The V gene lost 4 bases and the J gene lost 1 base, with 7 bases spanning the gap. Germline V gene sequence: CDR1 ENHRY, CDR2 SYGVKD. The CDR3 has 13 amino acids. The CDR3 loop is CAISGQPQETQYF. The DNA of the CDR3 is TGTGCCATCAGTGGACAGCCCCAAGAGACCCAGTACTTC.

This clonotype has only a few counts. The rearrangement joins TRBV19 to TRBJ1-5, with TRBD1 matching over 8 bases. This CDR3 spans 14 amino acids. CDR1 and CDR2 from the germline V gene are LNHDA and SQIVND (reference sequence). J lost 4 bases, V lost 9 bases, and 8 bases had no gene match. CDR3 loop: CASNRGQGNQPQHF. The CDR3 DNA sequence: TGTGCCAGCAACAGAGGACAGGGAAATCAGCCCCAGCATTTT.

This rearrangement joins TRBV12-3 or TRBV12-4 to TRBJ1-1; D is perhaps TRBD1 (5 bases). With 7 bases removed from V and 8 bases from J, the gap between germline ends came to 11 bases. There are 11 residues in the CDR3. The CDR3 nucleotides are TGTGCCAGCACCCGGGGGTTGGAAGCTTTCTTT. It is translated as CASTRGLEAFF.

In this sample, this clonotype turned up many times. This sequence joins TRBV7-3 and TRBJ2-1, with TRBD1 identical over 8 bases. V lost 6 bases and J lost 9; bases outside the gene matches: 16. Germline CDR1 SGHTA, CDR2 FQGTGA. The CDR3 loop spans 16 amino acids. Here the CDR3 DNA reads TGTGCCAGCAGTCGCTCCGGGACAGGATACAATGTTGAGCAGTTCTTC. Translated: CASSRSGTGYNVEQFF. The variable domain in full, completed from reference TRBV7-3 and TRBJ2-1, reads GAGVSQTPSNKVTEKGKYVELRCDPISGHTALYWYRQSLGQGPEFLIYFQGTGAADDSGLPNDRFFAVRPEGSVSTLKIQRTERGDSAVYLCASSRSGTGYNVEQFFGPGTRLTVL.

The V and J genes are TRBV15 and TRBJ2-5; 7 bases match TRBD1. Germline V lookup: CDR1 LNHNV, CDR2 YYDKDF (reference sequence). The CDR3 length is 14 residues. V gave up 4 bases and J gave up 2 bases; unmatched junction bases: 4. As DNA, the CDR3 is TGTGCCACCAGCAAGAGGGACAGTCAAGAGACCCAGTACTTC. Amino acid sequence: CATSKRDSQETQYF.

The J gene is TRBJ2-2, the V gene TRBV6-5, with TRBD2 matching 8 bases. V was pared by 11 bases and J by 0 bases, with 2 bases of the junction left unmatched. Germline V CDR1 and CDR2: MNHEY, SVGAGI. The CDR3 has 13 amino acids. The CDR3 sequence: CAASGPNTGELFF. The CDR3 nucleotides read TGTGCCGCTAGCGGGCCGAACACCGGGGAGCTGTTTTTT.

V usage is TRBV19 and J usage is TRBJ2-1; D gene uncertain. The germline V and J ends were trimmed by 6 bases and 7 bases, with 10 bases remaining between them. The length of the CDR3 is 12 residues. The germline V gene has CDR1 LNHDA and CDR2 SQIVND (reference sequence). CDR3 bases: TGTGCCAGTAGGAGGACGGTGAATGAGCAGTTCTTC. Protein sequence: CASRRTVNEQFF. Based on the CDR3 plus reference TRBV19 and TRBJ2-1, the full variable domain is DGGITQSPKYLFRKEGQNVTLSCEQNLNHDAMYWYRQDPGQGLRLIYYSQIVNDFQKGDIAEGYSVSREKKESFPLTVTSAQKNPTAFYLCASRRTVNEQFFGPGTRLTVL.

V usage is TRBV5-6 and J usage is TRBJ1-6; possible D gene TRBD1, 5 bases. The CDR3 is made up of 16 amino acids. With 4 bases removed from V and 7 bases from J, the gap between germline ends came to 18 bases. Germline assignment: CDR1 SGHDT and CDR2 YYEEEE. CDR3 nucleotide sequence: TGTGCCAGCAGCCAACTCTCGGGGACGGGAAATTCACCCCTCCACTTT. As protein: CASSQLSGTGNSPLHF.

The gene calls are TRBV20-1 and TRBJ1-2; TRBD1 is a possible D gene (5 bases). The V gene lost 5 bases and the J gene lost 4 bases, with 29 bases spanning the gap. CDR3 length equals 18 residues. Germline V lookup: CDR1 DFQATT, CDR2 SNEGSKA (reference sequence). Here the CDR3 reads CSAYASSFSGGVPYGYTF. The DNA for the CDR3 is TGCAGTGCTTACGCCTCTAGTTTTTCCGGGGGGGTTCCCTATGGCTACACCTTC.